One sample yielded the 21 T cell receptor beta chains listed below, sequenced in a study of blood T cell repertoires in COVID-19. Assay: immunoSEQ multiplex PCR; the TCRdb copy retains only in-frame clones and omits some. The sample shows around 250,000 clones, roughly 89% of them seen only once. Sequencing was performed on peripheral blood. All receptors derive from a woman aged 40-49 years who had recovered from COVID-19.

V is TRBV5-1 and J is TRBJ2-3; D is perhaps TRBD2 (6 bases). V was cut by 0 bases and J by 5 bases, with 13 bases left in between. The V gene's germline CDR1 is SGHRS and CDR2 YFSETQ. The CDR3 contains 15 residues. As DNA, the CDR3 is TGCGCCAGCAGCTTGGGCGGGGCCCCCCGAGATACGCAGTATTTT. It yields the protein CASSLGGAPRDTQYF.

This chain uses TRBV14 with TRBJ2-3; TRBD1 matches at 8 bases. The germline CDR1 and CDR2 sequences are SGHDN and FVKESK. Losses at the gene ends were 5 bases for V and 2 bases for J; bases not matched to a gene: 3. This CDR3 spans 14 amino acids. CDR3 in amino acids: CASSWDRNTDTQYF. The CDR3 DNA reads TGTGCCAGCAGCTGGGACAGGAACACAGATACGCAGTATTTT.

The chain links TRBV5-1 to TRBJ1-2; D might be TRBD1 (5 bases). In germline, CDR1 is SGHRS, CDR2 YFSETQ. V lost 0 bases and J lost 3, with 9 bases in between. This CDR3 has 14 residues. The CDR3 DNA reads TGCGCCAGCAGCTTGGGACAGATCGACTATGGCTACACCTTC. Translated, it gives CASSLGQIDYGYTF.

The J gene is TRBJ2-1, the V gene TRBV28, with D unclear. Germline CDR1 and CDR2: MDHEN and SYDVKM. The CDR3 extends over 12 amino acids. V was cut by 1 base and J by 5 bases, with 3 bases left in between. The DNA for the CDR3 is TGTGCCAGCAGTTTATTTAACAATGAGCAGTTCTTC. Translated: CASSLFNNEQFF.

V gene TRBV19 combines with J gene TRBJ2-2; possibly TRBD1 for D (7 bases). This CDR3 has 13 amino acids. Germline V gene lookup returns CDR1 LNHDA and CDR2 SQIVND (reference sequence). V was shortened by 7 bases and J by 5 bases, with 11 bases between the two germline ends. The CDR3 DNA sequence: TGTGCCAGTATTTCAGGGGGGACCGGGGAGCTGTTTTTT. Protein product: CASISGGTGELFF.

The V and J genes are TRBV7-9 and TRBJ2-5; possibly TRBD1 for D (8 bases). The germline V gene encodes CDR1 SEHNR and CDR2 FQNEAQ (reference sequence). The CDR3 spans 14 residues. Trimming left V 3 bases short and J 4 bases short, with 12 bases between. CDR3 in DNA: TGTGCCAGCAGCTTGGACAGGGAGGGAGAGACCCAGTACTTC. Translated: CASSLDREGETQYF.

V and J are TRBV30 and TRBJ1-2; 7 positions match TRBD1. After removal of 4 bases from V and 2 bases from J, the junction contained 1 base not matched to a gene. The germline V gene encodes CDR1 GTSNPN and CDR2 SVGIG (reference sequence). This CDR3 has 12 residues. CDR3 sequence reads: CAWNRGNYGYTF. CDR3 coding DNA: TGTGCCTGGAACAGGGGAAACTATGGCTACACCTTC.

The rearrangement uses TRBV19 and TRBJ2-1, with a possible D match to TRBD1 (6 bases). Germline loops: CDR1 LNHDA, CDR2 SQIVND (reference sequence). V lost 8 bases and J 5 bases, leaving 19 bases between the germline ends. CDR3 length: 15 residues. The CDR3 reads CASGGGRTWNNEQFF. The DNA for the CDR3 is TGTGCCAGTGGTGGGGGCAGGACGTGGAACAATGAGCAGTTCTTC.

This chain connects TRBV28 to TRBJ1-2; 10 nucleotides match TRBD1. V was pared by 2 bases and J by 4 bases, with 7 bases of the junction left unmatched. Per the germline V gene, CDR1 is MDHEN and CDR2 is SYDVKM. CDR3 length: 16 residues. The chain's CDR3 is CASSLPPDRGGYGYTF. The CDR3 DNA is TGTGCCAGCAGTTTACCCCCGGACAGGGGGGGCTATGGCTACACCTTC.

The rearrangement joins TRBV6-5 to TRBJ1-2; D is undetermined. V was pared by 10 bases and J by 5 bases, with 8 bases between. The CDR3 length is 10 residues. The germline V gene encodes CDR1 MNHEY and CDR2 SVGAGI. For the CDR3, the DNA is TGTGCCATCTTCGGTTATGGCTACACCTTC. This gives the protein CAIFGYGYTF.

The gene calls are TRBV13 and TRBJ1-3; a weak D match, TRBD1 (5 bases). Germline V gene sequence: CDR1 PRHDT, CDR2 FYEKMQ (reference sequence). The V end was cut by 8 bases, the J end by 5 bases, with 13 bases between. The CDR3 sequence is 13 residues long. CDR3 sequence reads: CASAGQERNTIYF. CDR3 nucleotides: TGTGCCAGCGCGGGGCAGGAGAGAAACACCATATATTTT.

The chain carries TRBV12-3 or TRBV12-4 and TRBJ1-6; D ambiguous. Trimming took off 0 bases at V and 9 bases at J, with 3 bases between the two ends. The CDR3 loop spans 12 amino acids. CDR3 DNA: TGTGCCAGCAGTTTAGCTCGTTCACCCCTCCACTTT. This sequence encodes CASSLARSPLHF.

V and J are TRBV10-1 and TRBJ2-7; TRBD1 is a possible D gene (5 bases). The CDR3 runs 18 residues. Between the trimmed V and J ends, which lost 0 bases and 1 base, there was a span of 19 bases. Germline V gives CDR1 WNHNN, CDR2 SYGVQD (reference sequence). CDR3 in amino acids: CASSESIPDSRISYEQYF. Here the CDR3 DNA reads TGCGCCAGCAGTGAGTCAATTCCCGACAGCCGAATTTCCTACGAGCAGTACTTC.

The chain joins TRBV7-8 to TRBJ2-7; D is possibly TRBD2 (5 bases). V was shortened by 3 bases and J by 5 bases, with 14 bases between the two germline ends. This CDR3 comprises 14 residues. Germline V gives CDR1 SGHVS, CDR2 FQNEAQ. The CDR3 spells CASSFGGSANEQYF. CDR3 nucleotides: TGTGCCAGCAGCTTCGGCGGGTCGGCCAACGAGCAGTACTTC.

The table lists this clone with many counts. The genes are TRBV20-1 and TRBJ1-2; no definite D call. V lost 3 bases to trimming and J lost 0 bases, with 11 bases between them. The CDR3 consists of 14 residues. Germline CDR1 is DFQATT and CDR2 is SNEGSKA (reference sequence). The CDR3 DNA follows: TGCAGTGCTAGTCCGGCCCTAGCTAACTATGGCTACACCTTC. It yields the protein CSASPALANYGYTF.

This rearrangement joins TRBV9 to TRBJ2-2; D might be TRBD2 (5 bases). CDR3 length: 15 residues. Between the trimmed V and J ends, which lost 4 bases and 6 bases, there was a span of 16 bases. CDR1 is SGDLS and CDR2 is YYNGEE in the germline V gene. The DNA for the CDR3 is TGTGCCAGCAGCCTCAACGACTATTCATCCGGGGAGCTGTTTTTT. It is translated as CASSLNDYSSGELFF.

V gene TRBV4-1 combines with J gene TRBJ2-3; D is unclear. V lost 0 bases, J lost 1 base, and 8 bases lay in between. This CDR3 has 15 amino acids. The germline CDR1 and CDR2 sequences are MGHRA and YSYEKL. In DNA, the CDR3 is TGCGCCAGCAGCCAAGATCTGGCCGGCACAGATACGCAGTATTTT. Amino acids: CASSQDLAGTDTQYF.

Only a few counts were recorded for this clone. Other DNA sequences from this sample encode an identical CDR3 as well. The CDR3 DNA follows: TGCGCCAGCAGCTCTTACAATGAGCAGTTCTTC. Protein sequence: CASSSYNEQFF. The chain is built from TRBV5-1 and TRBJ2-1, with D unclear. V shed 3 bases and J shed 4 bases, with 2 bases lying between them. The germline gives CDR1 SGHRS, CDR2 YFSETQ. The CDR3 is 11 amino acids.

This chain connects TRBV25-1 to TRBJ1-5; TRBD1 agrees at 10 bases. The CDR3 is 15 amino acids. With 2 bases clipped from V and 5 bases from J, the junction kept 3 bases outside the gene matches. Germline values: CDR1 MGHDK, CDR2 SYGVNS. Written as DNA, the CDR3 is TGTGCCAGCAGTGAAACCGGGACAGGGGATCAGCCCCAGCATTTT. Amino acids: CASSETGTGDQPQHF.

This chain uses TRBV9 with TRBJ2-1; 7 bases are shared with TRBD1. Germline V gene sequence: CDR1 SGDLS, CDR2 YYNGEE. The CDR3 totals 14 residues. Trimming took 3 bases from V and 2 from J; bases not matched to a gene: 2. CDR3 amino acids: CASSGGTAYNEQFF. CDR3 nucleotide sequence: TGTGCCAGCAGCGGGGGGACAGCCTACAATGAGCAGTTCTTC. Full variable domain (missing parts from reference TRBV9 and TRBJ2-1): DSGVTQTPKHLITATGQRVTLRCSPRSGDLSVYWYQQSLDQGLQFLIQYYNGEERAKGNILERFSAQQFPDLHSELNLSSLELGDSALYFCASSGGTAYNEQFFGPGTRLTVL.

The CDR3 reads CATANRGASGGRGEQFF. The CDR3, as DNA: TGTGCCACCGCGAACCGAGGTGCTAGCGGGGGGCGCGGTGAGCAGTTCTTC. The rearrangement links TRBV6-4 to TRBJ2-1; 11 bases agree with TRBD2. The CDR3 contains 17 residues. Germline CDR1 reads MRHNA; CDR2 reads SNTAGT. The V segment lost 10 bases and the J segment 9 bases; nucleotides outside the gene matches: 20.